Listed here are 18 T cell receptor beta chains from one sample, sequenced in a study of cytotoxic CD8 clonotypes in ibrutinib-treated CLL (dated by TCRdb to the early 2020s). Libraries were prepared through the immunoSEQ multiplex PCR assay. TCRdb took over this immuneACCESS table, retaining in-frame rearrangements with V and J assigned. Such tables are incomplete; in checked studies, under half of the missing clones stem from an unresolved V gene, and the remainder is unexplained. The table for this sample lists around 150,000 clones; roughly 84% of them were counted only once. Jointly, the top ten make up approximately 3% of the sample. Read against the paper, the sample's time point label means: progressive disease on ibrutinib. Sequencing was performed on PBMCs, taken at disease progression, from a patient treated with ibrutinib. The receptors come from a human donor with chronic lymphocytic leukemia.

The chain carries TRBV30 and TRBJ2-1, with 9 bases fitting TRBD2. With V trimmed by 0 bases and J by 8 bases, 5 bases remained unmatched. The CDR3 loop spans 14 amino acids. Looked up from germline, CDR1 is GTSNPN and CDR2 is SVGIG (reference sequence). The CDR3 nucleotides read TGTGCCTGGAGTGTGTTAGCGGGAGCCTATGAGCAGTTCTTC. This translates into CAWSVLAGAYEQFF.

This chain joins TRBV7-2 and TRBJ2-3; D gene uncertain. The length of the CDR3 is 12 residues. Trimming took 5 bases from V and 5 from J, leaving 8 bases between them. Per the germline V gene, CDR1 is SGHTA and CDR2 is FQGNSA. The CDR3 is CASSRVEDTQYF. The CDR3 DNA is TGTGCCAGCAGCCGAGTGGAAGATACGCAGTATTTT. The full variable domain, rest sourced from reference TRBV7-2 and TRBJ2-3, is GAGVSQSPSNKVTEKGKDVELRCDPISGHTALYWYRQSLGQGLEFLIYFQGNSAPDKSGLPSDRFSAERTGGSVSTLTIQRTQQEDSAVYLCASSRVEDTQYFGPGTRLTVL.

V usage is TRBV13 and J usage is TRBJ2-7; D call uncertain. The V gene lost 4 bases and the J gene lost 0 bases, with 13 bases spanning the gap. This CDR3 comprises 15 residues. Germline lookup yields CDR1 PRHDT and CDR2 FYEKMQ (reference sequence). CDR3 nucleotide sequence: TGTGCCAGCAGCTCCCGGACCCGGGCCTCCTACGAGCAGTACTTC. It yields the protein CASSSRTRASYEQYF. Together with reference TRBV13 and TRBJ2-7, the CDR3 gives the full variable domain: AAGVIQSPRHLIKEKRETATLKCYPIPRHDTVYWYQQGPGQDPQFLISFYEKMQSDKGSIPDRFSAQQFSDYHSELNMSSLELGDSALYFCASSSRTRASYEQYFGPGTRLTVT.

This clone has only a few counts. CDR3 residues: CASSPTRYGTQYF. The CDR3 nucleotides are TGTGCCAGCAGCCCGACGCGGTATGGTACGCAGTATTTT. V usage is TRBV5-6 and J usage is TRBJ2-3, with D uncertain. Germline lookup yields CDR1 SGHDT and CDR2 YYEEEE. CDR3 length: 13 residues. Trimming removed 4 bases at V and 8 bases at J, with 14 bases between.

The chain joins TRBV9 to TRBJ1-4; D is possibly TRBD1 (6 bases). The CDR3 length is 15 residues. Germline lookup yields CDR1 SGDLS and CDR2 YYNGEE. V lost 0 bases and J lost 4, with 10 bases in between. The CDR3 bases are TGTGCCAGCAGCGTAGTCACAGGGCATAATGAAAAACTGTTTTTT. Translation gives CASSVVTGHNEKLFF.

The chain has TRBV28 and TRBJ2-7, with a possible D match to TRBD1 (6 bases). Germline-derived CDR1 and CDR2 are MDHEN and SYDVKM. The CDR3 consists of 14 residues. Trimming stripped 1 base from V and 2 bases from J, with 9 bases between. The DNA of the CDR3 is TGTGCCAGCAGTTTATCAGGGGAGACCTACGAGCAGTACTTC. Translating it yields CASSLSGETYEQYF.

J is TRBJ1-5 and V is TRBV28; the match to TRBD1 covers 11 bases. Germline V gene data show CDR1 as MDHEN and CDR2 as SYDVKM. The CDR3 totals 15 residues. The V gene end was trimmed by 7 bases and the J gene end by 5 bases; junction bases not matched to a gene: 7. CDR3 in amino acids: CASIPPGQGDQPQHF. The CDR3 DNA is TGTGCCAGCATCCCACCGGGACAGGGGGATCAGCCCCAGCATTTT.

The chain has TRBV28 and TRBJ2-1; TRBD2 agrees at 10 bases. The CDR3 contains 16 residues. The trim removed 1 base at V and 8 bases at J, leaving 8 bases unmatched. CDR1 MDHEN and CDR2 SYDVKM come from the germline V gene. Here the CDR3 reads CASSLSGTSVIHEQFF. The CDR3 region has the DNA TGTGCCAGCAGTTTATCCGGGACTAGCGTTATTCATGAGCAGTTCTTC.

The gene calls are TRBV7-9 and TRBJ1-1; D uncertain. Germline V gene lookup returns CDR1 SEHNR and CDR2 FQNEAQ (reference sequence). The length of the CDR3 is 14 residues. V was cut by 3 bases and J by 1 base, with 9 bases left in between. The CDR3 reads CASSLVSSNTEAFF. The CDR3 DNA reads TGTGCCAGCAGCTTGGTCAGTTCGAACACTGAAGCTTTCTTT.

This chain links TRBV21-1 with TRBJ2-1; TRBD2, the D gene given by the table, was not confirmed from the DNA. TRBV21-1 is noted as a pseudogene. The CDR3 extends over 16 amino acids. The CDR3 loop is CASSNRTSGRTAEQFF. In DNA, the CDR3 is TGTGCCAGCAGCAACAGGACTAGCGGGAGGACAGCTGAGCAGTTCTTC.

The V and J genes are TRBV6-5 and TRBJ2-7; D is possibly TRBD1 (5 bases). The germline V and J ends were trimmed by 0 bases and 6 bases, with 15 bases remaining between them. The germline V gene encodes CDR1 MNHEY and CDR2 SVGAGI. The CDR3 loop spans 15 amino acids. CDR3 amino acids: CASSYSSGAKSEQYF. CDR3 sequence (DNA): TGTGCCAGCAGTTACTCGAGTGGGGCCAAGAGCGAGCAGTACTTC.

The table lists this clone with a count of one. The V and J genes are TRBV5-1 and TRBJ2-6, with 9 bases lining up with TRBD1. Germline CDR1 SGHRS, CDR2 YFSETQ. The ends lost 0 bases at V and 0 bases at J; junction bases unmatched: 7. The CDR3 covers 19 residues. The CDR3 DNA follows: TGCGCCAGCAGCTTGGCCCCACAGGGGGCCCGCTCTGGGGCCAACGTCCTGACTTTC. Encoded protein: CASSLAPQGARSGANVLTF.

The V gene is TRBV16, the J gene TRBJ2-4; unclear D gene. The CDR3 consists of 16 residues. From germline, CDR1 is KGHSY and CDR2 FQNENV. Trimming pared 3 bases from V and 0 bases from J, leaving 12 bases between. CDR3 sequence reads: CASSHPRGVAKNIQYF. The CDR3 region has the DNA TGTGCCAGCAGCCACCCCCGTGGGGTAGCCAAAAACATTCAGTACTTC.

The J gene is TRBJ1-1, the V gene TRBV5-1; D not resolved. Trimming took 0 bases from V and 6 from J, leaving 9 bases between them. This CDR3 is 13 amino acids long. Germline V gene data show CDR1 as SGHRS and CDR2 as YFSETQ. This chain's CDR3 is CASSLAKGPEAFF. The CDR3 nucleotides read TGCGCCAGCAGCTTGGCCAAGGGTCCTGAAGCTTTCTTT. Using reference TRBV5-1 and TRBJ1-1 for the parts outside the CDR3, the full variable domain is KAGVTQTPRYLIKTRGQQVTLSCSPISGHRSVSWYQQTPGQGLQFLFEYFSETQRNKGNFPGRFSGRQFSNSRSEMNVSTLELGDSALYLCASSLAKGPEAFFGQGTRLTVV.

This chain links TRBV14 with TRBJ1-2; perhaps TRBD1 as D (5 bases). Trimming removed 0 bases at V and 8 bases at J, with 16 bases between. CDR1 and CDR2 (germline): SGHDN, FVKESK. The CDR3 is made up of 15 amino acids. In DNA, the CDR3 is TGTGCCAGCAGCCAAGATCTCGTTGGGGGTTACGGCTACACCTTC. Its protein product is CASSQDLVGGYGYTF.

The chain joins TRBV29-1 to TRBJ2-7; 10 bases fit TRBD1. The ends lost 7 bases at V and 3 bases at J; junction bases unmatched: 12. CDR3 length: 15 residues. CDR1 SQVTM and CDR2 ANQGSEA come from the germline V gene. The CDR3 region is CSAEGDRGTNYEQYF. The DNA for the CDR3 is TGCAGCGCGGAAGGGGACAGGGGTACCAACTACGAGCAGTACTTC.

The genes are TRBV7-9 and TRBJ1-1; maybe TRBD1 (5 bases). Between the trimmed V and J ends, which lost 1 base and 4 bases, there was a span of 19 bases. Per the germline V gene, CDR1 is SEHNR and CDR2 is FQNEAQ (reference sequence). This CDR3 is built from 17 residues. The DNA for the CDR3 is TGTGCCAGCAGCTTAGGTGGGGCTCTCTCTTTCGGCACTGAAGCTTTCTTT. This codes for CASSLGGALSFGTEAFF.

CDR3 residues: CASSPNQGFFYSEQYF. The CDR3 region has the DNA TGTGCCAGCAGTCCAAACCAGGGATTCTTCTACAGCGAGCAGTACTTC. The V call is TRBV28, the J call TRBJ2-7, with D maybe TRBD1 (5 bases). Germline CDR1 is MDHEN and CDR2 is SYDVKM. This CDR3 region has 16 residues. Deletions cut 5 bases from V and 6 bases from J, with 23 bases between.